This T cell receptor (beta chain) is drawn from a study of Graves' ophthalmopathy and Graves' hyperthyroidism. With 5 bases clipped from V and 5 bases from J, the junction kept 7 bases outside the gene matches. This CDR3 comprises 14 residues. The germline V gene encodes CDR1 SGHTA and CDR2 FQGNSA. Amplification targeted the TCR beta CDR3 regions, with RNA transcripts as the source material. First-round RT-PCR relied on HTBI primers, and a second-round multiplex PCR came next. MiXCR was run by TCRdb on the multiplex PCR reads, yielding one entry per CDR3 protein. The sample holds about 660,000 distinct CDR3 sequences, over 40% seen once.

The chain links TRBV7-2 to TRBJ2-7; TRBD2 aligns across 9 bases. The origin of this receptor is an adult man with Graves' ophthalmopathy. The sequenced sample consisted of peripheral blood. The CDR3 reads CASSRSAGGHEQYF. CDR3 DNA sequence: TGTGCCAGCAGCCGCTCGGCGGGAGGGCACGAGCAGTACTTC.